The present entry profiles one TCR beta chain with its context. What this receptor recognizes is not known. No qualities accompany the bases; no much larger clone lies one base away. Using the deep immunoSEQ assay, TCR CDR3 regions were amplified from genomic DNA by multiplex PCR. For each cell subset, the extracted genomic DNA was distributed evenly across all wells of several immunoSEQ 96-well plates, and each plate served as one replicate. For sorted subsets, each replicate PCR was loaded with approximately 0.2 ug genomic DNA, equivalent to approximately 33,000 T cell genomes. Purified libraries were measured with a Qubit 3.0 fluorometer, size-checked on a Bioanalyzer 2100, and measured again with the KAPA Library Quantification kit. Every immunoSEQ 96-well plate was sequenced on a separate single-read 150-cycle Illumina NextSeq 550 flow cell. As for how the authors treated the data: Because the immunoSEQ output held only junctional sequences and lacked quality scores, the filtering could not match the filtering applied to full-length reads. To assign V/J genes and CDR3, sequences were annotated against IMGT germline references using PyIR, a Python wrapper for IgBLAST v1.9. Reads were filtered out if the reads had weak V/J assignments (E-value above 1e-6), no CDR3, stop codons, out-of-frame junctions, or ambiguous translated residues. V3J clonotypes were defined by identical inferred V gene, J gene, and CDR3 amino acid sequence. Percentage overlap between repertoires was computed as shared unique clonotypes divided by the size of the smaller repertoire. RTK rarefaction, the Chao1 estimator, and Recon v2.1 estimates of unobserved clonotypes were used to assess repertoire richness. For all TCRbeta clonotypes obtained by the gDNA method from four donors, generation probabilities were computed with OLGA. As stored in TCRdb, this immuneACCESS dataset retains in-frame rearrangements with V and J assigned. A fraction of the clones does not appear; measured against another copy, unresolved V genes explain less than half of the discrepancy, and the remainder lacks a known reason. V and J calls plus clone size are reproduced from that table; the DNA served to infer D and trimming. For this sample there are hundreds of thousands of clones; about nine tenths appear just once. The ten largest make up around 15% of the sample.

The donors were healthy, HIV-negative adults who had no recently reported acute infections or vaccinations. All donors were Caucasian adults living in Nashville, Tennessee, USA. The CD8 memory samples were a combination of magnetically selected CD45RO+ cells and CCR7-negative CD45RA+ effector memory (TemRA) cells. After blood collection by leukapheresis, PBMCs were isolated using Ficoll-Histopaque density gradient centrifugation and then cryopreserved in the vapor phase of liquid nitrogen. Purity and quantity of every magnetically sorted T cell population were checked by analytical flow cytometry. Each sorted fraction had its genomic DNA isolated and then quantified by UV absorbance on a Nanodrop 2000c. This sample stems from a study of shared clonotypes between healthy human individuals (dated by TCRdb to about 2020). Regarding the research as a whole: The cohort included three men and two women between 18 and 49 years of age. Per donor, three plates each were used for CD4 naive and CD4 memory, two for CD8 naive, and one for CD8 memory. To estimate repertoire size and how much clonotype sharing occurs between individuals, the study deeply sequenced the blood TCR repertoires of several healthy adults. To increase sequencing depth and limit assay-specific biases, TCR repertoire library preparation and sequencing were carried out by different laboratories using diverse techniques. Leukapheresis yielded between about 0.94 and 9.5 billion PBMCs per donor.

The CDR3 covers 14 residues, taking in both the cysteine and the phenylalanine. The sequence is cut down to CDR3 DNA, 42 bases in frame from base 1. Taken from the germline V gene, the CDR1 and CDR2 loops are ENHRY and SYGVKD. For this chain, trimming is 7 bases at the V end and 8 bases at the J end, and the number of junction bases without a gene match is 8. Broader findings and caveats from the paper: Across a few donors, roughly 5.4% of naive CD4, 3% to 4% of naive CD8, about 2.3% of memory CD4, and approximately 0.42% of memory CD8 clonotypes were shared. Only blood was sampled, and tissue TCR repertoires likely differ from those in blood. Rarefaction of sorted-subset datasets indicated incomplete sequencing despite the large sequencing depth. Pairwise subsampling led to the expectation that sequencing depth would affect the degree of clonotype sharing among donors. The small number of donors limited the genetic and exposure-history diversity represented. Clonotypes shared by all four sorted-subset donors showed higher generation probabilities than non-shared clonotypes. Larger estimated clonotype richness was generally found for naive subsets than for memory subsets.

This sequence originates from a man between 18 and 35 years old in good health. The rearrangement combines TRBV10-3 with TRBJ2-1; 10 central bases correspond to TRBD2. Sequencing was carried out using memory CD8+ T cells sorted from blood. In light of the paper, this sample's cell subset or site label describes: CD45RO+ cells pooled with CCR7-negative TemRA cells. The DNA is as follows: TGTGCCATCAATGTGGGACTAGCGTTCGATGAGCAGTTCTTC. Its protein product is CAINVGLAFDEQFF.